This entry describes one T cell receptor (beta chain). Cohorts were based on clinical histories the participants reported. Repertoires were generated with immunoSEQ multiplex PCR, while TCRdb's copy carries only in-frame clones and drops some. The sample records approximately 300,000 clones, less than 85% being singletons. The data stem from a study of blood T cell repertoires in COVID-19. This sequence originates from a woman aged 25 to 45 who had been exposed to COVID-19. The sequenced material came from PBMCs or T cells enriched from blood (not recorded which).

In DNA form, the CDR3 reads TGTGCCAGCAGCCCAGGGGGTTTCTCTTCACCCCTCCACTTT. Its translation: CASSPGGFSSPLHF. The chain carries TRBV7-3 and TRBJ1-6; 7 nucleotides match TRBD1. The CDR3 has 14 residues. The germline CDR1 and CDR2 sequences are SGHTA and FQGTGA. The trim removed 5 bases at V and 9 bases at J, leaving 7 bases unmatched. Filled out from reference TRBV7-3 and TRBJ1-6, the complete variable domain reads GAGVSQTPSNKVTEKGKYVELRCDPISGHTALYWYRQSLGQGPEFLIYFQGTGAADDSGLPNDRFFAVRPEGSVSTLKIQRTERGDSAVYLCASSPGGFSSPLHFGNGTRLTVT.